Sequencing of this T cell receptor (beta chain) was carried out in a study of T cell changes during pregnancy in multiple sclerosis. CDR1 SEHNR and CDR2 FQNEAQ come from the germline V gene (reference sequence). The CDR3 spans 12 residues. With 2 bases removed from V and 4 bases from J, the gap between germline ends came to 4 bases. Data came from immunoSEQ multiplex PCR; TCRdb stores just in-frame clones and leaves some out. Among around 66,000 clones listed, more than 75% were seen once. The origin of this receptor is a female donor in good health, enrolled as a control in a pregnancy study. The sample was peripheral blood, taken in the first trimester of pregnancy. The V gene is TRBV7-9, the J gene TRBJ2-3; D call uncertain. The CDR3 coding sequence is TGTGCCAGCAGCTTATCCGCAGATACGCAGTATTTT. The encoded protein is CASSLSADTQYF. The full variable domain, with the rest looked up from reference TRBV7-9 and TRBJ2-3, is DTGVSQNPRHKITKRGQNVTFRCDPISEHNRLYWYRQTLGQGPEFLTYFQNEAQLEKSRLLSDRFSAERPKGSFSTLEIQRTEQGDSAMYLCASSLSADTQYFGPGTRLTVL.